This T cell receptor beta chain derives from a study of vaccination and CD4 T cells after COVID-19. Study-wide context: Day 14 and days 161 to 241 post-vaccination were the time points at which three convalescent patients were sampled. Control cultures used a CEFX viral epitope pool, an HIV-1 Nef peptide pool, or no peptide. Study conclusions and caveats: For SARS-CoV-2-reactive clonotypes, the median went from 21 to 38, a nonsignificant increase.

Specified time point: late sampling 161 to 241 days after vaccination in a few convalescent patients. Treatment of the sample: roughly 11-day PBMC culture with coronavirus spike peptide pools or control peptides (ViraFEST assay). This CDR3 spans 18 amino acids. CDR1 and CDR2 (germline): SGHNT, YYREEE (reference sequence). Deletions cut 0 bases from V and 2 bases from J, with 20 bases between. Sequencing of cultured CD4+ T cell DNA used the Oncomine TCR Beta short-read assay. TCRdb ran MiXCR on the PCR reads and lists one entry per CDR3 protein. Of tens of thousands of distinct CDR3 sequences detected, approximately 38% appear once; the ten largest clones hold more than 8.5%. This clonotype was recorded a few times. Its specificity is unknown.

The J gene is TRBJ2-5, the V gene TRBV5-4, with D perhaps matching TRBD2 (6 bases). Sequenced here: CD4+ T cells from blood, cultured in vitro, sampled about 7 months after SARS-CoV-2 vaccination. This receptor was obtained from a human donor who had recovered from COVID-19. The CDR3 sequence is CASSLDFGMGGTQETQYF. Written as DNA, the CDR3 is TGTGCCAGCAGCTTGGATTTCGGGATGGGGGGAACTCAAGAGACCCAGTACTTC.